What follows describes a single TCR beta chain. This entry is derived from a study of blood T cell repertoires in COVID-19. Germline V lookup: CDR1 SQVTM, CDR2 ANQGSEA. CDR3 size: 13 residues. V lost 4 bases to trimming and J lost 4 bases, with 13 bases between them. Data came from immunoSEQ multiplex PCR; TCRdb stores just in-frame clones and leaves some out. The repertoire has about 180,000 clones, around 87% of them found once; the top ten carry 2% to 3%. The source is a man aged 35 to 55 with active or convalescent COVID-19. The sequenced material came from peripheral blood. The V gene is TRBV29-1, the J gene TRBJ1-2; tentatively, D is TRBD1 (5 bases). The CDR3 DNA reads TGCAGCGTTGTGGCGGGGGGATCCTATGGCTACACCTTC. Translating gives CSVVAGGSYGYTF.